This entry lists 31 T cell receptor beta chains sequenced from one sample in a study of CD8 T cells in Susac syndrome. About 0.45 to 1 ug RNA was reverse transcribed with random hexamers. TCRdb reanalysed the immunoSEQ multiplex PCR reads using MiXCR and keeps one entry per CDR3 protein. The data contain under 550,000 distinct CDR3 sequences, about 85% of them singletons. Input material: CD8+ T cells from PBMCs. The source is a human donor with multiple sclerosis.

The chain recombines TRBV4-1 with TRBJ2-5; D gene unclear. V was trimmed by 1 base and J by 5 bases, leaving 11 bases between them. From germline, CDR1 is MGHRA and CDR2 YSYEKL. CDR3 length: 14 residues. CDR3 coding DNA: TGCGCCAGCAGCCAAGGGGGATTGGGGGAGACCCAGTACTTC. It codes for CASSQGGLGETQYF.

CDR3 sequence reads: CASAGRSGEAFF. The CDR3, as DNA: TGTGCCAGCGCGGGGAGGTCGGGTGAAGCTTTCTTT. The chain recombines TRBV19 with TRBJ1-1; the D is unclear. The CDR3 contains 12 residues. The ends were cut back, 9 bases at V and 7 bases at J, with 15 bases in the middle. Germline V gene lookup returns CDR1 LNHDA and CDR2 SQIVND (reference sequence).

The chain has TRBV21-1 and TRBJ2-7; the table's D call TRBD1 went unverified against the DNA. TRBV21-1 has pseudogene status. There are 18 residues in the CDR3. This CDR3 reads CASSRTRQGPIPRYEQYF. The CDR3 DNA follows: TGTGCCAGCAGCCGCACGCGACAGGGACCCATTCCTCGCTACGAGCAGTACTTC.

The J gene is TRBJ2-1, the V gene TRBV20-1; maybe TRBD2 (5 bases). V was trimmed by 0 bases and J by 3 bases, leaving 6 bases between them. The CDR3 contains 13 residues. The germline gives CDR1 DFQATT, CDR2 SNEGSKA (reference sequence). CDR3 amino acids: CSAREGLYNEQFF. Here the CDR3 DNA reads TGCAGTGCTAGAGAAGGACTCTACAATGAGCAGTTCTTC.

This rearrangement joins TRBV20-1 to TRBJ1-1, with TRBD1 as a possible D gene (5 bases). The CDR3 is 15 amino acids. Deletions cut 1 base from V and 1 base from J, with 13 bases between. CDR1 DFQATT and CDR2 SNEGSKA come from the germline V gene (reference sequence). The CDR3 loop reads CSARGGGVRNTEAFF. CDR3 coding DNA: TGCAGTGCTAGAGGGGGCGGGGTGAGGAACACTGAAGCTTTCTTT.

The chain has TRBV2 and TRBJ2-5; D gene unclear. This CDR3 contains 12 residues. Germline CDR1 SNHLY, CDR2 FYNNEI. The germline V and J ends were trimmed by 6 bases and 4 bases, with 9 bases remaining between them. CDR3 residues: CASRDPRETQYF. The CDR3 coding sequence is TGTGCCAGCAGGGACCCTCGAGAGACCCAGTACTTC.

A single count supports this clonotype. The chain employs TRBV3-1 and TRBJ2-7, with D unresolved. The CDR3 has 16 residues. The V end was cut by 2 bases, the J end by 4 bases, with 18 bases between. Germline V gene data show CDR1 as LGHDT and CDR2 as YNNKEL (reference sequence). The DNA of the CDR3 is TGTGCCAGCAGCCAAAGGCCCTACGTGGCCTTTTACGAGCAGTACTTC. Its protein is CASSQRPYVAFYEQYF.

The chain carries TRBV6-6 and TRBJ1-2; D gene uncertain. Per germline, CDR1 MNHNY and CDR2 SVGAGI (reference sequence). The CDR3 is 15 amino acids. V was shortened by 4 bases and J by 2 bases, with 14 bases between the two germline ends. In DNA form, the CDR3 reads TGTGCCAGCAGTTGGGTTGAGGGCGAGAACTATGGCTACACCTTC. This translates into CASSWVEGENYGYTF.

In its sample, this clonotype was seen once. The gene calls are TRBV6-1 and TRBJ1-5, with a weak D call TRBD1 (5 bases). Germline lookup yields CDR1 MNHNS and CDR2 SASEGT. Trimming took 0 bases from V and 2 from J, leaving 17 bases between them. The CDR3 is 18 amino acids. CDR3 region: CASSEARGVVFGNQPQHF. The CDR3 DNA is TGTGCCAGCAGTGAAGCTAGGGGTGTCGTATTTGGCAATCAGCCCCAGCATTTT.

J is TRBJ2-1 and V is TRBV7-2, with TRBD2 identical over 12 bases. Germline CDR1 and CDR2: SGHTA and FQGNSA. The V and J ends lost 4 bases and 6 bases, in that order; junction bases with no gene match: 4. The CDR3 has 15 residues. CDR3 in DNA: TGTGCCAGCAGCTGGCTAGCGGGGGGGGCCAATGAGCAGTTCTTC. It encodes CASSWLAGGANEQFF.

The J gene is TRBJ2-7, the V gene TRBV27; D may be TRBD1 (6 bases). CDR3 size: 16 residues. Trimming removed 0 bases from V and 1 base from J, with 13 bases in between. Germline values: CDR1 MNHEY, CDR2 SMNVEV (reference sequence). In nucleotides, the CDR3 is TGTGCCAGCAGTTTATCCGGGCAGGGGCGATCCTACGAGCAGTACTTC. Protein product: CASSLSGQGRSYEQYF.

This rearrangement joins TRBV6-1 to TRBJ1-1; D is ambiguous. The CDR3 has 16 amino acids. V was pared by 2 bases and J by 1 base, with 14 bases between. CDR1 and CDR2 (germline): MNHNS, SASEGT. For the CDR3, the DNA is TGTGCCAGCAGTGAAATGGCGGACCGATGGAACACTGAAGCTTTCTTT. Translation: CASSEMADRWNTEAFF.

This rearrangement joins TRBV4-1 to TRBJ2-3; D remains unclear. Trimming took off 0 bases at V and 2 bases at J, with 12 bases between the two ends. CDR3 length: 16 residues. Looked up from germline, CDR1 is MGHRA and CDR2 is YSYEKL. The CDR3 DNA reads TGCGCCAGCAGCCAAGAACGAGCGAATCCCACAGATACGCAGTATTTT. Protein: CASSQERANPTDTQYF.

This rearrangement joins TRBV27 to TRBJ1-1; TRBD1 matches 9 bases. The CDR3 is 15 residues long. The V segment lost 6 bases and the J segment 4 bases; nucleotides outside the gene matches: 9. Per germline, CDR1 MNHEY and CDR2 SMNVEV (reference sequence). DNA of the CDR3: TGTGCCAGCAGGCCGACAGGGGGGCCGGGCACTGAAGCTTTCTTT. Protein product: CASRPTGGPGTEAFF.

The chain carries TRBV11-2 and TRBJ1-4, with D possibly TRBD1 on 6 matching bases. The CDR3 is 21 amino acids. Germline CDR1 reads SGHAT; CDR2 reads FQNNGV. Trimming took 1 base from V and 11 from J, leaving 35 bases between them. The CDR3 protein is CASSLVSKEDSHPYIMKKLFF. The DNA of the CDR3 is TGTGCCAGCAGCTTAGTCTCCAAAGAGGACAGCCACCCATACATAATGAAGAAACTGTTTTTT.

This clonotype was recorded a few times. The V gene is TRBV6-2 or TRBV6-3, the J gene TRBJ2-7; TRBD1 is a possible D gene (5 bases). V was pared by 2 bases and J by 0 bases, with 5 bases between. CDR1 MNHEY and CDR2 SVGEGT come from the germline V gene. This CDR3 has 13 residues. The chain's CDR3 is CASSYDSSYEQYF. The CDR3 DNA follows: TGTGCCAGCAGTTACGACAGCTCCTACGAGCAGTACTTC.

The V and J genes are TRBV19 and TRBJ2-1; D unclear. Germline V gene data show CDR1 as LNHDA and CDR2 as SQIVND (reference sequence). This CDR3 contains 18 residues. Trimming cost V 0 bases and J 1 base, with 16 bases left between them. CDR3 in DNA: TGTGCCAGTAGTATAGATCTTCGGGTGGGCAGATCCTACAATGAGCAGTTCTTC. Its translation: CASSIDLRVGRSYNEQFF.

The J gene is TRBJ1-2, the V gene TRBV2; D is ambiguous. The CDR3 spans 12 residues. Germline values: CDR1 SNHLY, CDR2 FYNNEI. V was pared by 6 bases and J by 4 bases, with 9 bases between. The CDR3 loop reads CASRSSSYGYTF. Here the CDR3 DNA reads TGTGCCAGCAGGTCCAGCTCCTATGGCTACACCTTC. The full variable domain, completed using reference TRBV2 and TRBJ1-2, is EPEVTQTPSHQVTQMGQEVILRCVPISNHLYFYWYRQILGQKVEFLVSFYNNEISEKSEIFDDQFSVERPDGSNFTLKIRSTKLEDSAMYFCASRSSSYGYTFGSGTRLTVV.

The rearrangement links TRBV11-1 to TRBJ2-4; 10 bases are shared with TRBD1. There are 14 residues in the CDR3. Germline trimming cut 3 bases from V and 5 bases from J; bases unmatched to any gene: 1. Germline CDR1 and CDR2: SGHAT and FQDESV (reference sequence). The CDR3 coding sequence is TGTGCCAGCAGCTTCGGGACAGGGGAAAACATTCAGTACTTC. Translating gives CASSFGTGENIQYF.

This sequence joins TRBV7-6 and TRBJ2-5; the D gene is possibly TRBD2 (5 bases). Germline loops: CDR1 SGHVS, CDR2 FNYEAQ. With 2 bases removed from V and 2 bases from J, the gap between germline ends came to 24 bases. The CDR3 is 19 amino acids. The CDR3 region is CASSLNLRTQLSAQETQYF. In DNA form, the CDR3 reads TGTGCCAGCAGCTTAAACCTACGGACTCAACTTAGTGCGCAAGAGACCCAGTACTTC. Using reference TRBV7-6 and TRBJ2-5 for the parts outside the CDR3, the full variable domain is GAGVSQSPRYKVTKRGQDVALRCDPISGHVSLYWYRQALGQGPEFLTYFNYEAQQDKSGLPNDRFSAERPEGSISTLTIQRTEQRDSAMYRCASSLNLRTQLSAQETQYFGPGTRLLVL.

The chain has TRBV27 and TRBJ1-1; 10 positions agree with TRBD1. There are 15 residues in the CDR3. Germline CDR1 reads MNHEY; CDR2 reads SMNVEV (reference sequence). Trimming at V came to 8 bases and at J to 3 bases, leaving 9 bases not matched to a gene. CDR3 bases: TGTGCCAGCCAGACAGGGGGCATCTTGTACACTGAAGCTTTCTTT. Translating gives CASQTGGILYTEAFF.

This rearrangement joins TRBV27 to TRBJ1-1; a possible D gene is TRBD1 (6 bases). V shed 2 bases and J shed 4 bases, with 17 bases lying between them. Looked up from germline, CDR1 is MNHEY and CDR2 is SMNVEV (reference sequence). The CDR3 loop spans 16 amino acids. CDR3: CASSLAFRGPGTEAFF. In DNA form, the CDR3 reads TGTGCCAGCAGTTTAGCCTTCAGGGGCCCCGGCACTGAAGCTTTCTTT.

The V gene is TRBV10-3, the J gene TRBJ2-2; D is possibly TRBD2 (6 bases). The V gene's germline CDR1 is ENHRY and CDR2 SYGVKD. V was trimmed by 3 bases and J by 4 bases, leaving 12 bases between them. The CDR3 spans 15 residues. The CDR3 DNA is TGTGCCATCAGTGAAACTAGCCTCGGCACCGGGGAGCTGTTTTTT. Protein sequence: CAISETSLGTGELFF.

The chain recombines TRBV3-1 with TRBJ2-1, with 7 bases fitting TRBD2. Germline V gene lookup returns CDR1 LGHDT and CDR2 YNNKEL (reference sequence). The CDR3 runs 17 residues. After removal of 0 bases from V and 3 bases from J, the junction contained 8 bases not matched to a gene. In DNA form, the CDR3 reads TGTGCCAGCAGCCAAGATCCGGGCGGGAGTCTCTACAATGAGCAGTTCTTC. Amino acids: CASSQDPGGSLYNEQFF.

There are a few counts of this clonotype. The CDR3 loop reads CASSQADVAGENTGELFF. DNA for the CDR3: TGTGCCAGCAGCCAAGCCGACGTGGCGGGAGAGAATACCGGGGAGCTGTTTTTT. This chain uses TRBV4-2 with TRBJ2-2; 7 positions match TRBD2. The junction had 13 bases not matched to a gene; V was cut back by 1 base and J by 5 bases. The CDR3 loop spans 18 amino acids. From germline, CDR1 is LGHNA and CDR2 YNFKEQ.

The chain is built from TRBV5-1 and TRBJ1-1, with TRBD1 as a possible D gene (5 bases). CDR1 and CDR2 (germline): SGHRS, YFSETQ. Between the trimmed V and J ends, which lost 0 bases and 3 bases, there was a span of 12 bases. The CDR3 covers 15 residues. This chain's CDR3 is CASSLGSGVDTEAFF. For the CDR3, the DNA is TGCGCCAGCAGCTTGGGATCGGGGGTGGACACTGAAGCTTTCTTT.

The chain has TRBV3-1 and TRBJ2-1; D might be TRBD2 (6 bases). The CDR3 has 14 residues. From germline, CDR1 is LGHDT and CDR2 YNNKEL (reference sequence). V dropped 4 bases and J dropped 2 bases, with 9 bases sitting between them. The CDR3 loop is CASSPAGTYNEQFF. DNA for the CDR3: TGTGCCAGCAGCCCGGCGGGGACCTACAATGAGCAGTTCTTC.

The J gene is TRBJ1-2, the V gene TRBV27; D unclear. CDR3 length: 13 residues. Trimming cost V 5 bases and J 3 bases, with 10 bases left between them. CDR1 and CDR2 from the germline V gene are MNHEY and SMNVEV (reference sequence). The CDR3 region is CASSPATHYGYTF. The CDR3 coding sequence is TGTGCCAGCAGTCCTGCTACCCACTATGGCTACACCTTC.

V gene TRBV7-9 combines with J gene TRBJ1-1, with unresolved D. The CDR3 sequence is 13 residues long. Trimming stripped 5 bases from V and 8 bases from J, with 15 bases between. Germline CDR1 reads SEHNR; CDR2 reads FQNEAQ (reference sequence). CDR3 coding DNA: TGTGCCAGCAGCCCCCCTGCGGGTTCGGAAGCTTTCTTT. It translates to CASSPPAGSEAFF.

The rearrangement uses TRBV28 and TRBJ2-7; 11 nucleotides line up with TRBD2. The length of the CDR3 is 15 residues. V lost 5 bases to trimming and J lost 3 bases; unmatched junction nucleotides: 6. Germline V CDR1 and CDR2: MDHEN, SYDVKM. CDR3 in DNA: TGTGCCAGCAGTCCTACTAGCGGGAGTCTCTACGAGCAGTACTTC. Encoded protein: CASSPTSGSLYEQYF.

The J gene is TRBJ2-1, the V gene TRBV5-6; 8 bases line up with TRBD2. Germline CDR1 SGHDT, CDR2 YYEEEE. V shed 2 bases, J shed 4 bases, and the junction held 11 bases outside the gene matches. The length of the CDR3 is 17 residues. The CDR3 is CASSFGGVAGPYNEQFF. The CDR3 DNA reads as TGTGCCAGCAGCTTTGGTGGAGTAGCGGGACCTTACAATGAGCAGTTCTTC.